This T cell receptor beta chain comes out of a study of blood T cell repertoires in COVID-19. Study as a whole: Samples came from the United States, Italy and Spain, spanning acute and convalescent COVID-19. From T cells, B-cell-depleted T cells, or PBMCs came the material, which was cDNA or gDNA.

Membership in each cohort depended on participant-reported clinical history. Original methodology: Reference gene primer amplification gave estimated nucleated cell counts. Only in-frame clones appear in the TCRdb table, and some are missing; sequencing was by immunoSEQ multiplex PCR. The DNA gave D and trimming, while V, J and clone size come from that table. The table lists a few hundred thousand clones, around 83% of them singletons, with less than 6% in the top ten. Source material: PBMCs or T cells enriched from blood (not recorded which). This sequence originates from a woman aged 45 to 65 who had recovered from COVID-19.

The CDR3 DNA reads TGTGCCACCAAGACAGGGAACAATGAGCAGTTCTTC. Translating it yields CATKTGNNEQFF. The V call is TRBV28, the J call TRBJ2-1; 7 bases align to TRBD1. The CDR3 sequence is 12 residues long. Losses at the gene ends were 10 bases for V and 5 bases for J; bases not matched to a gene: 5. The germline CDR1 and CDR2 sequences are MDHEN and SYDVKM.